A selection of T cell receptor beta chains follows, all from one sample in a study of T-cell reconstitution after alpha-beta-depleted transplantation in children. In TCRdb, the PCR reads were re-called with MiXCR into one record per CDR3 protein. The table lists 490,000 or so distinct CDR3 sequences, around 13% of them singletons. The sample was PBMCs from the stem cell graft donor, taken from the stem cell graft. The source of these receptors is a human donor who donated a stem cell graft to a child with combined immunodeficiency. Both conserved end residues are part of each CDR3. A D gene is named only where the DNA matches it firmly. Clone size, where shown, is once, few, many, or a class for clones that have expanded.

TRBV27,TRBJ2-4,NA,NA,CASTPGGTTANIQYF,TGTGCCAGCACCCCAGGGGGGACAACGGCAAACATTCAGTACTTC
TRBV4-2,TRBJ1-4,once,TRBD1,CASSETGEEKLFF,TGTGCCAGCAGCGAGACAGGGGAGGAAAAACTGTTTTTT
TRBV7-2,TRBJ1-2,NA,NA,CASSLDGGSNYGYTF,TGTGCCAGCAGCTTAGATGGGGGGTCTAACTATGGCTACACCTTC
TRBV6-5,TRBJ2-1,NA,NA,CASSYSSVSYNEQFF,TGTGCCAGCAGTTACTCTAGCGTATCCTACAATGAGCAGTTCTTC
TRBV12-3/TRBV12-4,TRBJ2-7,NA,TRBD2,CASSRRTSGRGQKGYEQYF,TGTGCCAGCAGTAGACGAACTAGCGGGAGGGGCCAAAAGGGCTACGAGCAGTACTTC
TRBV28,TRBJ2-7,NA,NA,CASGDGYEQYF,TGTGCCAGCGGCGACGGCTACGAGCAGTACTTC
TRBV20-1,TRBJ2-7,few,TRBD2,CSARTSGGFYEQYF,TGCAGTGCTAGGACTAGCGGGGGGTTCTACGAGCAGTACTTC
TRBV18,TRBJ2-1,few,TRBD1,CASSPGQGINEQFF,TGTGCCAGCTCACCGGGACAGGGCATCAATGAGCAGTTCTTC
TRBV4-2,TRBJ2-5,NA,TRBD2,CANSQGHGGSQETQYF,TGTGCCAACAGCCAAGGCCACGGGGGGAGCCAAGAGACCCAGTACTTC
TRBV12-3/TRBV12-4,TRBJ1-1,few,TRBD1,CASSLTRQGEAFF,TGTGCCAGCAGTTTAACCCGACAGGGAGAAGCTTTCTTT
TRBV7-2,TRBJ2-5,few,TRBD1,CASTQPGQPGETQYF,TGTGCCAGCACCCAACCGGGACAGCCTGGGGAGACCCAGTACTTC
TRBV5-1,TRBJ1-1,few,TRBD1,CASSSTGEGGTEAFF,TGCGCCAGCAGCTCGACAGGGGAGGGGGGGACTGAAGCTTTCTTT
TRBV30,TRBJ2-1,NA,TRBD2,CAWTPSGSDSFSRFF,TGTGCCTGGACCCCTAGCGGGAGCGACAGTTTTAGCCGGTTCTTC